The next 8 T cell receptor beta chains were all read from a single sample in a study of shared clonotypes between healthy human individuals. TCRdb keeps only in-frame clones here, not all; method: immunoSEQ multiplex PCR. The profile shows about 680,000 clones, 92% of them singletons. Naive CD8 cells lacked CD45RO, underwent positive selection for CCR7 and left out terminally differentiated effector memory CD45RA+ cells. The sequenced sample was naive CD8+ T cells sorted from blood. The source of these receptors is a man aged 30 to 45 in good health.

This chain connects TRBV28 to TRBJ2-7; the D gene is possibly TRBD2 (6 bases). Trimming stripped 4 bases from V and 1 base from J, with 11 bases between. Germline assignment: CDR1 MDHEN and CDR2 SYDVKM. This CDR3 has 14 residues. Here the CDR3 reads CASSSPEGSYEQYF. CDR3 DNA: TGTGCCAGCAGTTCTCCGGAGGGTTCCTACGAGCAGTACTTC. The full variable domain, its missing parts supplied by reference TRBV28 and TRBJ2-7, is DVKVTQSSRYLVKRTGEKVFLECVQDMDHENMFWYRQDPGLGLRLIYFSYDVKMKEKGDIPEGYSVSREKKERFSLILESASTNQTSMYLCASSSPEGSYEQYFGPGTRLTVT.

The CDR3 is CASSLNYEQYF. The CDR3 DNA follows: TGTGCCAGCAGCCTAAACTACGAGCAGTACTTC. The V gene is TRBV14, the J gene TRBJ2-7; D is undetermined. V was shortened by 4 bases and J by 3 bases, with 4 bases between the two germline ends. The CDR3 loop spans 11 amino acids. The V gene's germline CDR1 is SGHDN and CDR2 FVKESK.

The chain recombines TRBV7-9 with TRBJ1-2, with 7 bases aligning to TRBD1. After removal of 5 bases from V and 4 bases from J, the junction contained 10 bases not matched to a gene. The CDR3 is 15 residues long. Germline V gives CDR1 SEHNR, CDR2 FQNEAQ (reference sequence). The CDR3 DNA reads TGTGCCAGCAGCACCGAGGCGGGACAGTTCTATGGCTACACCTTC. This translates into CASSTEAGQFYGYTF.

The chain has TRBV5-1 and TRBJ1-1; 9 nucleotides agree with TRBD1. CDR1 is SGHRS, CDR2 YFSETQ, per germline. Losses at the gene ends were 6 bases for V and 5 bases for J; bases not matched to a gene: 11. The CDR3 length is 15 residues. DNA of the CDR3: TGCGCCAGCACGCCTCGGGGACAGGGTTTAACTGAAGCTTTCTTT. Its protein product is CASTPRGQGLTEAFF.

To note about this clone: The sample carries other DNA sequences with the same CDR3. The chain uses TRBV27 and TRBJ2-7; D is unresolved. Trimming cost V 0 bases and J 2 bases, with 8 bases left between them. This CDR3 region has 14 residues. In germline, CDR1 is MNHEY, CDR2 SMNVEV (reference sequence). CDR3 amino acids: CASSLSDGTYEQYF. Written as DNA, the CDR3 is TGTGCCAGCAGTTTATCGGACGGTACCTACGAGCAGTACTTC.

This chain uses TRBV29-1 with TRBJ2-2, with a tentative D call TRBD2 (6 bases). Germline V gene sequence: CDR1 SQVTM, CDR2 ANQGSEA. The CDR3 spans 14 residues. V was trimmed by 4 bases and J by 4 bases, leaving 13 bases between them. CDR3 bases: TGCAGCGTTGTCGGGAGCGTAACCACCGGGGAGCTGTTTTTT. It translates to CSVVGSVTTGELFF.

DNA for the CDR3: TGTGCCAGCAGCGCGAGTCCCGGGACAGGGGTCTACTATGGCTACACCTTC. Its translation: CASSASPGTGVYYGYTF. J is TRBJ1-2 and V is TRBV27; 10 positions agree with TRBD1. V lost 6 bases to trimming and J lost 3 bases; unmatched junction nucleotides: 13. The germline gives CDR1 MNHEY, CDR2 SMNVEV (reference sequence). This CDR3 comprises 17 residues.

This clone was observed a single time. The chain carries TRBV7-8 and TRBJ1-4; TRBD1 agrees at 7 bases. Per germline, CDR1 SGHVS and CDR2 FQNEAQ. This CDR3 contains 15 residues. J was trimmed by 2 bases and V by 3 bases; bases with no gene match: 3. The CDR3: CASSLGTVTNEKLFF. The DNA for the CDR3 is TGTGCCAGCAGCTTGGGGACAGTCACTAATGAAAAACTGTTTTTT.